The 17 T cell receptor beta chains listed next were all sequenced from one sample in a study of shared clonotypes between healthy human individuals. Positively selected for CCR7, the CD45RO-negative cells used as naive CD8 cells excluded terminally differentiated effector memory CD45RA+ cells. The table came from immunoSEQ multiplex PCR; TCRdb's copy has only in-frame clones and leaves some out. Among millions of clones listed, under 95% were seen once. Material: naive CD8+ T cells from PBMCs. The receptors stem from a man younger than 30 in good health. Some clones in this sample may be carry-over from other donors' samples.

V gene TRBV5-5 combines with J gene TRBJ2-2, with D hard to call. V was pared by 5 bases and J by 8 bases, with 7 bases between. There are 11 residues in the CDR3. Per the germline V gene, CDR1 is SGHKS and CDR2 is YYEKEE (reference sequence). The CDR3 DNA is TGTGCCAGCAGTTGGTCGGGGGAGCTGTTTTTT. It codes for CASSWSGELFF.

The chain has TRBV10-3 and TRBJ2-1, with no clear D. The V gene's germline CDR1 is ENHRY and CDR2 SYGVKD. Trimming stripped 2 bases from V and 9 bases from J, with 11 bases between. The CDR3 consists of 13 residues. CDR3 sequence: CAISEPLGGEQFF. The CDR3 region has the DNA TGTGCCATCAGTGAGCCCCTTGGTGGTGAGCAGTTCTTC.

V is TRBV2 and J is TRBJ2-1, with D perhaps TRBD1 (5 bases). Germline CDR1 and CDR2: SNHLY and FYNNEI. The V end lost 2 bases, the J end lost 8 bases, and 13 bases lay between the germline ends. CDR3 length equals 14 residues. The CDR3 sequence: CASSETGWSHEQFF. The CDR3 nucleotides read TGTGCCAGCAGTGAAACAGGCTGGAGCCATGAGCAGTTCTTC.

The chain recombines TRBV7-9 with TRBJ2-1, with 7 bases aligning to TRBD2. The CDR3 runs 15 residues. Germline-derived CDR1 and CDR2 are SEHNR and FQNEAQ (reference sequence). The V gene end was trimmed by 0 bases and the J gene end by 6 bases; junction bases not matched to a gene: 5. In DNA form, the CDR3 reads TGTGCCAGCAGCTTAGCGTGGACTAGGTTCAATGAGCAGTTCTTC. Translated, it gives CASSLAWTRFNEQFF. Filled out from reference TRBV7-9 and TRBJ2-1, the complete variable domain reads DTGVSQNPRHKITKRGQNVTFRCDPISEHNRLYWYRQTLGQGPEFLTYFQNEAQLEKSRLLSDRFSAERPKGSFSTLEIQRTEQGDSAMYLCASSLAWTRFNEQFFGPGTRLTVL.

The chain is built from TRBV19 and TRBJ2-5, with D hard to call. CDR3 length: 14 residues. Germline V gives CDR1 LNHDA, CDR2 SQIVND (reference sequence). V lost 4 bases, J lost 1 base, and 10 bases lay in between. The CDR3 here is CASSTNGFQETQYF. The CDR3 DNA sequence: TGTGCCAGTAGTACTAACGGGTTCCAAGAGACCCAGTACTTC.

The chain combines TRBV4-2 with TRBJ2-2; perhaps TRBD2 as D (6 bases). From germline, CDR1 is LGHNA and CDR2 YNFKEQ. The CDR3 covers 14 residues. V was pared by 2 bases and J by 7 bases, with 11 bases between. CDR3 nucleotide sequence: TGTGCCAGCAGCCAAACGGAGGGCGGCGGGGAGCTGTTTTTT. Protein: CASSQTEGGGELFF.

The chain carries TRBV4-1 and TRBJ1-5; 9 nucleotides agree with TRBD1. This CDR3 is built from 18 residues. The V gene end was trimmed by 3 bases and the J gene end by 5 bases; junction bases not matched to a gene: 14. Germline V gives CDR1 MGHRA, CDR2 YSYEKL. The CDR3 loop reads CASSQRRDREGADQPQHF. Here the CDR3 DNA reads TGCGCCAGCAGCCAGCGCCGGGACAGGGAGGGCGCGGATCAGCCCCAGCATTTT.

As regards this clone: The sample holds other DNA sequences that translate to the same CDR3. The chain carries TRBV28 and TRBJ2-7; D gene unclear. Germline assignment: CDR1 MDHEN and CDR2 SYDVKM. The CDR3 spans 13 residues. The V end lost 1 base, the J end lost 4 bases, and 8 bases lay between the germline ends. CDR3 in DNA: TGTGCCAGCAGTTTATTTACCGGATACGAGCAGTACTTC. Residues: CASSLFTGYEQYF.

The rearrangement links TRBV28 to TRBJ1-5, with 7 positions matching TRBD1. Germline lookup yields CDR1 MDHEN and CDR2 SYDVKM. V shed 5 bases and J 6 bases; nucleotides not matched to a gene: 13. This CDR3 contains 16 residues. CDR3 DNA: TGTGCCAGCAGTGACCCCCAACGGGACAGATTTCAGCCCCAGCATTTT. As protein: CASSDPQRDRFQPQHF.

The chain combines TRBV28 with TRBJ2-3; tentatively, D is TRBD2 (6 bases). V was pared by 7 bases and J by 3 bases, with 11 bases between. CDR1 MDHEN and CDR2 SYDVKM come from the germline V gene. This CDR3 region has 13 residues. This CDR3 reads CASMGTGTDTQYF. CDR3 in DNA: TGTGCCAGCATGGGGACTGGAACAGATACGCAGTATTTT.

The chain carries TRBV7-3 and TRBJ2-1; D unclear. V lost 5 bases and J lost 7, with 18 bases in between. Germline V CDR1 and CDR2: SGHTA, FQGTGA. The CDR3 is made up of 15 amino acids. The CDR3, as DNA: TGTGCCAGCAGCCCGGACGGAAACAGCGCGAATGAGCAGTTCTTC. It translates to CASSPDGNSANEQFF. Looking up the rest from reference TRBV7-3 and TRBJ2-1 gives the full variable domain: GAGVSQTPSNKVTEKGKYVELRCDPISGHTALYWYRQSLGQGPEFLIYFQGTGAADDSGLPNDRFFAVRPEGSVSTLKIQRTERGDSAVYLCASSPDGNSANEQFFGPGTRLTVL.

This CDR3 reads CASSTTRGNTEAFF. For the CDR3, the DNA is TGTGCCAGCAGCACGACCAGGGGGAACACTGAAGCTTTCTTT. The chain has TRBV9 and TRBJ1-1; D might be TRBD1 (6 bases). V dropped 4 bases and J dropped 1 base, with 11 bases sitting between them. Germline V lookup: CDR1 SGDLS, CDR2 YYNGEE. This CDR3 contains 14 residues.

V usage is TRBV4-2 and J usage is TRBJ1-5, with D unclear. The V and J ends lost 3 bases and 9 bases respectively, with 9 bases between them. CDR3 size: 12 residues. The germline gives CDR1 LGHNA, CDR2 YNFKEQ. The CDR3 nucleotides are TGTGCCAGCAGCCACCCACTCGGGCCCCAGCATTTT. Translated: CASSHPLGPQHF.

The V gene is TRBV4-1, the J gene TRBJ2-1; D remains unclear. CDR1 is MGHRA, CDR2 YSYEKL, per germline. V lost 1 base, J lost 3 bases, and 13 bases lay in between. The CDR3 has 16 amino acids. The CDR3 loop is CASSQVGGQGYNEQFF. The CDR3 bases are TGCGCCAGCAGCCAAGTTGGTGGTCAAGGCTACAATGAGCAGTTCTTC.

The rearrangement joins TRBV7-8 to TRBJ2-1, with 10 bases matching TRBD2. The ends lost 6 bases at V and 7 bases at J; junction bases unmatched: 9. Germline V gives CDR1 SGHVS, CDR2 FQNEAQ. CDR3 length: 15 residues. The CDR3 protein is CASSPLAGVGNEQFF. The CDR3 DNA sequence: TGTGCCAGCAGTCCTCTAGCGGGAGTAGGGAATGAGCAGTTCTTC.

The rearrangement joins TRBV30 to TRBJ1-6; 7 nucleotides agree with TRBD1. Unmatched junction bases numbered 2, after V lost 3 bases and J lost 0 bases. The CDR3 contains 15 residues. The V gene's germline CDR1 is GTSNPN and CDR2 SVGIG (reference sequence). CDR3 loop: CAWRWDSSYNSPLHF. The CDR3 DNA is TGTGCCTGGAGATGGGACAGCTCCTATAATTCACCCCTCCACTTT.

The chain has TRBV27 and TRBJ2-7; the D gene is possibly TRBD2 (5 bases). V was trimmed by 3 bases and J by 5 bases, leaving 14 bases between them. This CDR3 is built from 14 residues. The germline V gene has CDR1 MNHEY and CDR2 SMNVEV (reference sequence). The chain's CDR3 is CASSFFSPGNEQYF. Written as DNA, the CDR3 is TGTGCCAGCAGTTTTTTTTCCCCCGGGAACGAGCAGTACTTC.